These T cell receptor beta chains were read from a single sample in a study of technical replicates of blood from several donors. The repertoire was sequenced with immunoSEQ multiplex PCR; TCRdb's copy has only in-frame clones and lacks some. The data hold tens of thousands of clones, with 96% observed a single time. The sample comprised T cells isolated from PBMCs. The receptors here all came from a human donor in good health. The CDR3 runs from the conserved cysteine through the conserved F or W. Each record gives: V gene, clone size, J gene, D gene, CDR3 protein, CDR3 DNA. D genes are given only for firm matches. A clone size is listed for some rows: how often the clone was seen (once, few, many), or a class if it is expanded.

v_call: TRBV30; clone_size: NA; j_call: TRBJ2-7; d_call: NA; cdr3_aa: CAWSVTLREQYF; cdr3_nt: TGTGCCTGGAGTGTCACCCTACGCGAGCAGTACTTC
v_call: TRBV7-3; clone_size: NA; j_call: TRBJ2-2; d_call: NA; cdr3_aa: CASKIDGTLNTGELFF; cdr3_nt: TGTGCCAGCAAAATAGACGGGACATTGAACACCGGGGAGCTGTTTTTT
v_call: TRBV19; clone_size: NA; j_call: TRBJ1-5; d_call: TRBD1; cdr3_aa: CASSGTGFQPQHF; cdr3_nt: TGTGCCAGTAGTGGGACAGGGTTTCAGCCCCAGCATTTT
v_call: TRBV5-1; clone_size: NA; j_call: TRBJ1-2; d_call: NA; cdr3_aa: CASSLDGSGRGNYGYTF; cdr3_nt: TGCGCCAGCAGCTTGGACGGGTCAGGGAGGGGGAACTATGGCTACACCTTC
v_call: TRBV7-9; clone_size: NA; j_call: TRBJ2-7; d_call: TRBD2; cdr3_aa: CASSVSGRDYEQYF; cdr3_nt: TGTGCCAGCAGCGTTAGCGGGAGGGATTACGAGCAGTACTTC
v_call: TRBV11-3; clone_size: NA; j_call: TRBJ2-1; d_call: TRBD2; cdr3_aa: CASSPGLAGGVEQFF; cdr3_nt: TGTGCCAGCAGCCCAGGACTAGCGGGAGGGGTTGAGCAGTTCTTC
v_call: TRBV7-9; clone_size: NA; j_call: TRBJ2-5; d_call: NA; cdr3_aa: CASSPGQPIQETQYF; cdr3_nt: TGTGCCAGCAGCCCCGGACAGCCTATCCAAGAGACCCAGTACTTC
v_call: TRBV2; clone_size: few; j_call: TRBJ1-3; d_call: NA; cdr3_aa: CASREGGDENTIYF; cdr3_nt: TGTGCCAGCAGGGAAGGGGGAGATGAAAACACCATATATTTT
v_call: TRBV4-3; clone_size: NA; j_call: TRBJ1-1; d_call: TRBD1; cdr3_aa: CASSQDQGTGGEAFF; cdr3_nt: TGCGCCAGCAGCCAAGATCAGGGGACAGGAGGTGAAGCTTTCTTT
v_call: TRBV7-3; clone_size: NA; j_call: TRBJ2-1; d_call: NA; cdr3_aa: CASSLGGSGNEQFF; cdr3_nt: TGTGCCAGCAGCTTAGGGGGGAGCGGCAATGAGCAGTTCTTC
v_call: TRBV18; clone_size: NA; j_call: TRBJ1-4; d_call: NA; cdr3_aa: CASSPIPGESEKLFF; cdr3_nt: TGTGCCAGCTCACCCATACCGGGAGAAAGCGAAAAACTGTTTTTT
v_call: TRBV29-1; clone_size: NA; j_call: TRBJ2-7; d_call: NA; cdr3_aa: CSARDGSEQYF; cdr3_nt: TGCAGCGCCCGGGACGGGAGCGAGCAGTACTTC